Following are 7 T cell receptor beta chains from one sample sequenced in a study of vaccination and CD4 T cells after COVID-19. Treatment indicated: roughly 10-day PBMC culture with coronavirus spike peptide pools or control peptides (ViraFEST assay). Researchers used the Oncomine TCR Beta short-read assay to sequence DNA from cultured CD4+ T cells. TCRdb reanalysed the PCR reads using MiXCR and keeps one entry per CDR3 protein. The repertoire has roughly 13,000 distinct CDR3 sequences, 52% of them found once; the top ten carry more than 15%. Their antigen targets remain unknown. Source material: CD4+ T cells from blood, cultured in vitro. These receptors all stem from a human donor who had recovered from COVID-19.

This clonotype turned up a few times. The CDR3 bases are TGCAGTGCCCAGGCGGGGGGCAATCAGCCCCAGCATTTT. This gives the protein CSAQAGGNQPQHF. The V call is TRBV20-1, the J call TRBJ1-5; D may be TRBD1 (5 bases). The CDR3 has 13 residues. Germline CDR1 and CDR2: DFQATT and SNEGSKA (reference sequence). Trimming left V 6 bases short and J 2 bases short, with 11 bases between.

The chain employs TRBV4-3 and TRBJ2-5, with D possibly TRBD2 on 6 matching bases. This CDR3 spans 16 amino acids. Per germline, CDR1 LGHNA and CDR2 YSLEER. Trimming pared 0 bases from V and 3 bases from J, leaving 14 bases between. The CDR3 DNA reads as TGCGCCAGCAGCCAAGATTTCGGGGAGGTAAAAGAGACCCAGTACTTC. As protein: CASSQDFGEVKETQYF.

The J gene is TRBJ1-2, the V gene TRBV5-4, with 7 bases aligning to TRBD1. V dropped 4 bases and J dropped 5; count of bases not matched to a gene: 5. CDR3 length equals 13 residues. Germline V gene lookup returns CDR1 SGHNT and CDR2 YYREEE (reference sequence). CDR3 region: CASSGDSEYGYTF. The CDR3 DNA follows: TGTGCCAGCAGCGGGGACAGCGAGTATGGCTACACCTTC.

This clonotype was detected only once. The V and J genes are TRBV3-1 and TRBJ1-2; no firm D call. V lost 1 base and J 4 bases, leaving 16 bases between the germline ends. CDR3 length: 16 residues. Germline V gives CDR1 LGHDT, CDR2 YNNKEL (reference sequence). CDR3 protein: CASSQGWGLVAYGYTF. For the CDR3, the DNA is TGTGCCAGCAGCCAAGGATGGGGTCTGGTCGCCTATGGCTACACCTTC.

The DNA for the CDR3 is TGTGCCATCAGTGGGACAGGGGAATCGGAGACCCAGTACTTC. Translated, it gives CAISGTGESETQYF. The gene calls are TRBV10-3 and TRBJ2-5; 9 bases align to TRBD1. This CDR3 is 14 amino acids long. Germline trimming cut 4 bases from V and 5 bases from J; bases unmatched to any gene: 5. The V gene's germline CDR1 is ENHRY and CDR2 SYGVKD.

This sequence joins TRBV6-1 and TRBJ1-5, with a tentative D call TRBD1 (6 bases). Germline assignment: CDR1 MNHNS and CDR2 SASEGT. CDR3 length: 17 amino acids. V was shortened by 5 bases and J by 1 base, with 18 bases between the two germline ends. CDR3 DNA sequence: TGTGCCAGCAGTCCTCGGGCCTCTACAGGGAGCAATCAGCCCCAGCATTTT. Protein sequence: CASSPRASTGSNQPQHF.

The V gene is TRBV9, the J gene TRBJ2-2; D is undetermined. Germline V lookup: CDR1 SGDLS, CDR2 YYNGEE. This CDR3 spans 14 amino acids. V lost 2 bases, J lost 4 bases, and 9 bases lay in between. In DNA, the CDR3 is TGTGCCAGCAGCGTCCCTGGCGGCACCGGGGAGCTGTTTTTT. Encoded protein: CASSVPGGTGELFF.